This TCR beta chain was retrieved from a study of OX40 agonist ivuxolimab in advanced cancers. Sequencing was performed with immunoSEQ multiplex PCR; in TCRdb, only in-frame clones are kept and a portion is missing. The sample lists 49,000 or so clones; around nine tenths were seen once. V was cut by 2 bases and J by 2 bases, with 14 bases left in between. CDR3 length: 16 residues. Germline values: CDR1 SGHDT, CDR2 YYEEEE. The source material was CD4+ or CD8+ T cells sorted from blood, sampled in a trial of the OX40 agonist ivuxolimab. The clonotype was recovered from an adult with an advanced solid tumor such as melanoma, head and neck, liver or kidney cancer. The gene calls are TRBV5-6 and TRBJ1-3; D remains ambiguous. CDR3 sequence (DNA): TGTGCCAGCAGCTTTTCTGGCTTCCTCGCTGGAAACACCATATATTTT. Its translation is CASSFSGFLAGNTIYF.